The clone carrying this TCR beta chain has just one count. This specimen belongs to a study of T cell changes during pregnancy in multiple sclerosis. Germline lookup yields CDR1 SNHLY and CDR2 FYNNEI. V shed 6 bases and J 6 bases; nucleotides not matched to a gene: 7. The CDR3 is made up of 14 amino acids. Profiling relied on immunoSEQ multiplex PCR, and the TCRdb table lists in-frame clones only, not all of them. Of more than 90,000 clones listed, approximately 92% are singletons. The chain links TRBV2 to TRBJ2-2, with 7 bases fitting TRBD1. The sequence came from a female donor with multiple sclerosis, enrolled in a pregnancy study. The sample here was peripheral blood, taken after pregnancy. The CDR3 DNA is TGTGCCAGCAGGGTCAGGGGGAGCTCCGGGGAGCTGTTTTTT. Amino acid sequence: CASRVRGSSGELFF.